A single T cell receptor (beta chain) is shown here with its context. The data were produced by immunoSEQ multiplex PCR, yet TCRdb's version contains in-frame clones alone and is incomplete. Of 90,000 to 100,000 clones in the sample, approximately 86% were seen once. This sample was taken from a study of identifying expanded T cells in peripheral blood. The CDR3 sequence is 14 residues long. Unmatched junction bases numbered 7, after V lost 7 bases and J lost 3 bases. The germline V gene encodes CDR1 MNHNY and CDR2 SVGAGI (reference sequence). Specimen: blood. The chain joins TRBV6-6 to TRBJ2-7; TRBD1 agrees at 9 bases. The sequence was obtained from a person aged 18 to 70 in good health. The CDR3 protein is CASTKPGQGYEQYF. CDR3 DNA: TGTGCCAGCACCAAACCGGGACAGGGCTACGAGCAGTACTTC.